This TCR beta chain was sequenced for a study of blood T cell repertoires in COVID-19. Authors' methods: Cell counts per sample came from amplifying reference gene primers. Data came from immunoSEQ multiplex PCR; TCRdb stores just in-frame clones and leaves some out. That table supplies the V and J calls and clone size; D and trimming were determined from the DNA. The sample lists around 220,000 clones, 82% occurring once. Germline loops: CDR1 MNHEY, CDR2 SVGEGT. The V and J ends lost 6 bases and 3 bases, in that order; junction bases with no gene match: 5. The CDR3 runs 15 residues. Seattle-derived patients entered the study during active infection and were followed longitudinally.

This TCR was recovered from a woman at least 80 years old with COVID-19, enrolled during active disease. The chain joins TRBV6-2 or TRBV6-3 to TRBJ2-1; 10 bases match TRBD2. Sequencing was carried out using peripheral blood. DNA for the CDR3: TGTGCCAGCAGCTCTAAGCGGGGGGGCTACAATGAGCAGTTCTTC. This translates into CASSSKRGGYNEQFF.